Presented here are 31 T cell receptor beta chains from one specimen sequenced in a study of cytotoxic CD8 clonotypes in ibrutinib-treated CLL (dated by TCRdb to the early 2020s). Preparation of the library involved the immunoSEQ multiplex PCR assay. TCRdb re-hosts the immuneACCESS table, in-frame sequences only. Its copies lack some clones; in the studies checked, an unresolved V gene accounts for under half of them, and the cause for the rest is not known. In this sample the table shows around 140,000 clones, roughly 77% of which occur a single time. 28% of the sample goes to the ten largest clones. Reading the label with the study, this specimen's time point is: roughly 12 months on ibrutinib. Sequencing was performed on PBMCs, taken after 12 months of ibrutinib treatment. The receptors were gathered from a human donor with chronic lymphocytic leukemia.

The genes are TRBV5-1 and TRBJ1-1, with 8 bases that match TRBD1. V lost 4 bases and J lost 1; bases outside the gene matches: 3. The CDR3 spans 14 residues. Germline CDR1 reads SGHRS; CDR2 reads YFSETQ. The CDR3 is CASSRDRPNTEAFF. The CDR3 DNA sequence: TGCGCCAGCAGCAGGGACAGGCCGAACACTGAAGCTTTCTTT.

DNA for the CDR3: TGTGCCAGCAGCTTGGCCGGGGGTCTCGAGCAGTACTTC. Encoded protein: CASSLAGGLEQYF. The V and J genes are TRBV5-5 and TRBJ2-7; possibly TRBD2 for D (6 bases). The CDR3 has 13 amino acids. Germline V gives CDR1 SGHKS, CDR2 YYEKEE (reference sequence). Trimming pared 0 bases from V and 6 bases from J, leaving 10 bases between.

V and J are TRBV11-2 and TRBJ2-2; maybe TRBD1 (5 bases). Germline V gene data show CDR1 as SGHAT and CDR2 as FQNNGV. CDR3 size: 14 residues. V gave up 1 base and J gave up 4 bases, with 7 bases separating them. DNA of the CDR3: TGTGCCAGCAGCTTAGGACAGATCACCGGGGAGCTGTTTTTT. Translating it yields CASSLGQITGELFF.

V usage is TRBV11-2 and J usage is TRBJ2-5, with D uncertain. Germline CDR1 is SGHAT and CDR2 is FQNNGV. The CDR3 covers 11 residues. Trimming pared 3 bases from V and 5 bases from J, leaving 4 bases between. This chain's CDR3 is CASSFWETQYF. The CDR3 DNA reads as TGTGCCAGCAGCTTTTGGGAGACCCAGTACTTC.

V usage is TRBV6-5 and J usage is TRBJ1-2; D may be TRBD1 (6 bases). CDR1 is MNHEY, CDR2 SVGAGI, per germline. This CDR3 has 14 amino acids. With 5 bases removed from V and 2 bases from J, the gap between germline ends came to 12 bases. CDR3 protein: CASSTSTGNYGYTF. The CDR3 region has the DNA TGTGCCAGCAGTACATCGACAGGCAACTATGGCTACACCTTC.

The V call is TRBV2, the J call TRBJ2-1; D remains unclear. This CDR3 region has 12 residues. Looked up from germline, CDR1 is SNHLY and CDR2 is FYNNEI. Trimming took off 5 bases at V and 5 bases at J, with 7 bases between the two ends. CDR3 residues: CASSRVHNEQFF. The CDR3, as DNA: TGTGCCAGCAGTAGGGTCCACAATGAGCAGTTCTTC.

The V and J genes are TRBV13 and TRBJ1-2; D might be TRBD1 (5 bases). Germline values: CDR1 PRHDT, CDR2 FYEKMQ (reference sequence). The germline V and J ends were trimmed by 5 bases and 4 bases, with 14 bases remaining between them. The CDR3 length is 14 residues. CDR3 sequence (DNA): TGTGCCAGCAGCGGAACCAGGGCTGCCTATGGCTACACCTTC. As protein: CASSGTRAAYGYTF.

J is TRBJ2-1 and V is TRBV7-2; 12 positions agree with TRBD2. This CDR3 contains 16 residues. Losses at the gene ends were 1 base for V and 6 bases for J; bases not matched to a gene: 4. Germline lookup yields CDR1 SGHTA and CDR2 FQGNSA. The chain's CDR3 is CASSLVTGLAGNEQFF. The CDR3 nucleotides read TGTGCCAGCAGCTTAGTGACGGGACTAGCGGGCAATGAGCAGTTCTTC.

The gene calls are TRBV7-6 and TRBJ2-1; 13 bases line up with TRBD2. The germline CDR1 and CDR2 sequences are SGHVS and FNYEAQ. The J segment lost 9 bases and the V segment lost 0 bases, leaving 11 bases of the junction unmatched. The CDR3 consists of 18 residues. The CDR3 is CASSLARTTSGRALEQFF. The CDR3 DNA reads TGTGCCAGCAGCTTAGCGAGAACAACTAGCGGGAGGGCTCTTGAGCAGTTCTTC. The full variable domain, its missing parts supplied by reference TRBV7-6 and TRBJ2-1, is GAGVSQSPRYKVTKRGQDVALRCDPISGHVSLYWYRQALGQGPEFLTYFNYEAQQDKSGLPNDRFSAERPEGSISTLTIQRTEQRDSAMYRCASSLARTTSGRALEQFFGPGTRLTVL.

DNA of the CDR3: TGTGCCAGCAGCGCGTTTACAGGGCACGCCTACGAGCAGTACTTC. This encodes CASSAFTGHAYEQYF. The chain couples TRBV9 to TRBJ2-7; TRBD1 might be the D (6 bases). The CDR3 consists of 15 residues. The V gene lost 3 bases and the J gene lost 2 bases, with 15 bases spanning the gap. Germline values: CDR1 SGDLS, CDR2 YYNGEE.

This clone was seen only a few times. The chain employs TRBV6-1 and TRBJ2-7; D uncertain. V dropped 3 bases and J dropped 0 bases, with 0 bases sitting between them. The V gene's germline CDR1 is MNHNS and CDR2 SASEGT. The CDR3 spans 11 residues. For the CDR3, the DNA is TGTGCCAGCAGTGACTCCTACGAGCAGTACTTC. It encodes CASSDSYEQYF.

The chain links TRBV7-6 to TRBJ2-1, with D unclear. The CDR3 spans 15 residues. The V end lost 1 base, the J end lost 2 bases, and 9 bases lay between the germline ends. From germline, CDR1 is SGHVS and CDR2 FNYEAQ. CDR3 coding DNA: TGTGCCAGCAGCTTAGGCGGATCGGCCTACAATGAGCAGTTCTTC. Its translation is CASSLGGSAYNEQFF. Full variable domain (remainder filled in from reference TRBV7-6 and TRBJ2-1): GAGVSQSPRYKVTKRGQDVALRCDPISGHVSLYWYRQALGQGPEFLTYFNYEAQQDKSGLPNDRFSAERPEGSISTLTIQRTEQRDSAMYRCASSLGGSAYNEQFFGPGTRLTVL.

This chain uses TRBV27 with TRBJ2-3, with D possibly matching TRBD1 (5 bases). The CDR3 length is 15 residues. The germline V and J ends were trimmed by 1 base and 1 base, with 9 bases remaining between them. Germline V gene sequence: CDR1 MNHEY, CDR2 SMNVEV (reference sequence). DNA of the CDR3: TGTGCCAGCAGTTTATATTTAGGGGGCACAGATACGCAGTATTTT. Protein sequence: CASSLYLGGTDTQYF.

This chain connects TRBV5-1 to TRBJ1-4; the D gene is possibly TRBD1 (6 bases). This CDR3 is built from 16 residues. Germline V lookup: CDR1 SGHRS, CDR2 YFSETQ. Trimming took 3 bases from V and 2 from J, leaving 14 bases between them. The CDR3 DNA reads TGCGCCAGCAGCTCAACAGGGAAGGGGACTAATGAAAAACTGTTTTTT. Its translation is CASSSTGKGTNEKLFF.

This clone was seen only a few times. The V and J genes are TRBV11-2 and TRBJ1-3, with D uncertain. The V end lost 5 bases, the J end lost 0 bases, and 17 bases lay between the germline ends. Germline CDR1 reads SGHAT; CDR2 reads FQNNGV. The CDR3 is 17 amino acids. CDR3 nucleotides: TGTGCCAGCAGCCCCCGTGCGGCGACGAGCTCTGGAAACACCATATATTTT. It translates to CASSPRAATSSGNTIYF.

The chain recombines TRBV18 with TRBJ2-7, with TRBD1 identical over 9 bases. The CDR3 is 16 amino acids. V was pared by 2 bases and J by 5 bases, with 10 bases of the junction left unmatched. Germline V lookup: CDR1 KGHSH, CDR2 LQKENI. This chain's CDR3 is CASSPYTGTGLDEQYF. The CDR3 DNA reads TGTGCCAGCTCACCATATACCGGGACAGGGCTCGACGAGCAGTACTTC.

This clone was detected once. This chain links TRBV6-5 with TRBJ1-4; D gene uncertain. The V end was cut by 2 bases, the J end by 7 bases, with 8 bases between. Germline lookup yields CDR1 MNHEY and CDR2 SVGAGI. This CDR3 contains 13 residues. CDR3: CASSYLPGEKLFF. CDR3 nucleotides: TGTGCCAGCAGTTACCTACCCGGTGAAAAACTGTTTTTT.

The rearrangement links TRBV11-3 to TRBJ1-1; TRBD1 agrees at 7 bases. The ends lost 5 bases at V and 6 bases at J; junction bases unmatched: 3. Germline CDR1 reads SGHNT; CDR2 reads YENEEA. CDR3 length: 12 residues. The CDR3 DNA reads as TGTGCCAGCAGCCGGACAGGAGCTGAAGCTTTCTTT. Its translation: CASSRTGAEAFF.

CDR3 bases: TGTGCGGAGGGGGGGATCGAGCAGTACTTC. Its protein is CAEGGIEQYF. V gene TRBV19 combines with J gene TRBJ2-7; a weak D match, TRBD2 (7 bases). The CDR3 loop spans 10 amino acids. Germline V lookup: CDR1 LNHDA, CDR2 SQIVND (reference sequence).

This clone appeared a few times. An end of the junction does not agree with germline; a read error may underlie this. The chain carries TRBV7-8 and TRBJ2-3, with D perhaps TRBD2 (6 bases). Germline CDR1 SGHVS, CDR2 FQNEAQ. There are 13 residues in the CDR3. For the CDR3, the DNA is TGTGCCAGCCGCTTGGGGACTGATACGTCGCAGTATTTT. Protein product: CASRLGTDTSQYF.

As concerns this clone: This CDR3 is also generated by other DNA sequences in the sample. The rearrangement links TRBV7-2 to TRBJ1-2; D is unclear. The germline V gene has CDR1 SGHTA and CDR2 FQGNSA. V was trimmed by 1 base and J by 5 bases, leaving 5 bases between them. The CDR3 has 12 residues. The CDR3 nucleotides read TGTGCCAGCAGCTTAGAAGGTTATGGCTACACCTTC. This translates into CASSLEGYGYTF.

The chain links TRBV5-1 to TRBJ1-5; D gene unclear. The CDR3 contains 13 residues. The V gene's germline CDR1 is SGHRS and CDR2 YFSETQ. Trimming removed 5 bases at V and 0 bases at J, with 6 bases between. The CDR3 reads CASRENSNQPQHF. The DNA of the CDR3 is TGCGCCAGCAGAGAGAATAGCAATCAGCCCCAGCATTTT. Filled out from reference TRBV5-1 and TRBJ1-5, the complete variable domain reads KAGVTQTPRYLIKTRGQQVTLSCSPISGHRSVSWYQQTPGQGLQFLFEYFSETQRNKGNFPGRFSGRQFSNSRSEMNVSTLELGDSALYLCASRENSNQPQHFGDGTRLSIL.

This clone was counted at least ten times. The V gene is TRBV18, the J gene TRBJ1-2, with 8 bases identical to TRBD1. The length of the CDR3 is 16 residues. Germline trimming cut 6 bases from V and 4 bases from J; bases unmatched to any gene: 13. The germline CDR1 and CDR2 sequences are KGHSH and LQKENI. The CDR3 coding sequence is TGTGCCAGCTCGTCAAAAAGCATGGACAGGGCCTATGGCTACACCTTC. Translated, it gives CASSSKSMDRAYGYTF.

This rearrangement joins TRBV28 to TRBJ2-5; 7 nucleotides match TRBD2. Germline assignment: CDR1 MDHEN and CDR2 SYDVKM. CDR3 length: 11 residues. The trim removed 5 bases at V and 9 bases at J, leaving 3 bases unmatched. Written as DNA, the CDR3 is TGTGCCAGCAGTACCACTAGCGCCCAGTACTTC. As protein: CASSTTSAQYF.

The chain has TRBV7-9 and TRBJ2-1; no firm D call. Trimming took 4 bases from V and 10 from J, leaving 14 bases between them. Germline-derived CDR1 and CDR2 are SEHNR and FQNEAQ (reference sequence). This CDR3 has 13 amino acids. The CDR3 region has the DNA TGTGCCAGCAGCTCGCCTTTAAGAACGGAGCAGTTCTTC. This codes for CASSSPLRTEQFF.

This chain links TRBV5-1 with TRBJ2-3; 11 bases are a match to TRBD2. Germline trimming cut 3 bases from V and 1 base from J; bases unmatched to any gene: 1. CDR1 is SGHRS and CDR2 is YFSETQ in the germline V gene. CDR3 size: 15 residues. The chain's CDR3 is CASSSGLAGTDTQYF. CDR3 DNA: TGCGCCAGCAGCTCGGGACTAGCGGGCACAGATACGCAGTATTTT.

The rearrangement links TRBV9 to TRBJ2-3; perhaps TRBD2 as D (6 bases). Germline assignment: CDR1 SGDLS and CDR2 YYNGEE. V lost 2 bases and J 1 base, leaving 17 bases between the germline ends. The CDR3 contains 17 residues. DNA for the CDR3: TGTGCCAGCAGCGTCAGGAGGGTCGTCCAGGGCACAGATACGCAGTATTTT. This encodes CASSVRRVVQGTDTQYF. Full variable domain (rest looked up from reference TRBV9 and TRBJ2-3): DSGVTQTPKHLITATGQRVTLRCSPRSGDLSVYWYQQSLDQGLQFLIQYYNGEERAKGNILERFSAQQFPDLHSELNLSSLELGDSALYFCASSVRRVVQGTDTQYFGPGTRLTVL.

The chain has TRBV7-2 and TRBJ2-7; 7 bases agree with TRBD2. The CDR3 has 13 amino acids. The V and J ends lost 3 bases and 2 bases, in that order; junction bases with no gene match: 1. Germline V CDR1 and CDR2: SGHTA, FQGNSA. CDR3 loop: CASSFGRAYEQYF. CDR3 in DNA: TGTGCCAGCAGCTTTGGGAGGGCCTACGAGCAGTACTTC. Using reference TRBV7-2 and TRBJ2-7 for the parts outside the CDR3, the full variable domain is GAGVSQSPSNKVTEKGKDVELRCDPISGHTALYWYRQSLGQGLEFLIYFQGNSAPDKSGLPSDRFSAERTGGSVSTLTIQRTQQEDSAVYLCASSFGRAYEQYFGPGTRLTVT.

CDR3 sequence: CASSEGGPLNYGYTF. The CDR3 DNA reads TGTGCCAGCAGCGAGGGGGGGCCCCTTAACTATGGCTACACCTTC. The chain carries TRBV9 and TRBJ1-2; maybe TRBD1 (6 bases). The V gene lost 3 bases and the J gene lost 1 base, with 13 bases spanning the gap. From germline, CDR1 is SGDLS and CDR2 YYNGEE. The CDR3 covers 15 residues.

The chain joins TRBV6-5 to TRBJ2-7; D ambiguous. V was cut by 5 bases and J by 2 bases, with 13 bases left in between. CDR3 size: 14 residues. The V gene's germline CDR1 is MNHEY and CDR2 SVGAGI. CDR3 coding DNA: TGTGCCAGCAGTCCCTCCGGACCTACCTACGAGCAGTACTTC. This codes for CASSPSGPTYEQYF.

The chain's CDR3 is CASSKDRGNTIYF. CDR3 coding DNA: TGTGCCAGTAGTAAAGACAGAGGAAACACCATATATTTT. The chain is built from TRBV19 and TRBJ1-3, with a tentative D call TRBD1 (5 bases). The CDR3 runs to 13 residues. V lost 4 bases, J lost 4 bases, and 8 bases lay in between. CDR1 LNHDA and CDR2 SQIVND come from the germline V gene (reference sequence).